This is a list of T cell receptor beta chains from one sample in a study of cytotoxic CD8 clonotypes in ibrutinib-treated CLL. The table came from immunoSEQ multiplex PCR; TCRdb's copy has only in-frame clones and leaves some out. The data show approximately 330,000 clones, 80% seen once. The input for sequencing was PBMCs, taken before ibrutinib treatment. The receptors stem from a human donor with chronic lymphocytic leukemia. CDR3s include the opening cysteine and the closing phenylalanine or tryptophan. A D gene is named only where the DNA matches it firmly. The size entry is marked missing in some rows and otherwise reads once, few, many or a size class.

clone size	D gene	J gene	V gene	CDR3 DNA	CDR3 protein
NA	TRBD2	TRBJ2-5	TRBV19	TGTGCCAGTAGTATCTGGCTAGCGGGCCAAGAGACCCAGTACTTC	CASSIWLAGQETQYF
NA	NA	TRBJ2-2	TRBV6-1	TGTGCCAGCAGTGAACTGAGTAGAAACACCGGGGAGCTGTTTTTT	CASSELSRNTGELFF
NA	NA	TRBJ1-2	TRBV9	TGTGCCAGCAGCGTAGCTCATCCAGGGGACTATGGCTACACCTTC	CASSVAHPGDYGYTF
NA	TRBD1	TRBJ1-5	TRBV10-2	TGCGCCAGCAGAGACAGGGGGCCGTATTTCCAGCCCCAGCATTTT	CASRDRGPYFQPQHF
NA	NA	TRBJ1-2	TRBV15	TGTGCCACCAGCAGAGATCCCACGGGCTATGGCTACACCTTC	CATSRDPTGYGYTF
NA	NA	TRBJ1-1	TRBV5-4	TGTGCCAGCAGCCCAGGGACTAGCGGGAGGGCCACTGAAGCTTTCTTT	CASSPGTSGRATEAFF
NA	TRBD1	TRBJ2-1	TRBV4-1	TGCGCCAGCAGCCACCTCAACAGGGGGCACTACAATGAGCAGTTCTTC	CASSHLNRGHYNEQFF
NA	NA	TRBJ2-2	TRBV18	TGTGCCAGCTCACCACAAGGAATTAACACCGGGGAGCTGTTTTTT	CASSPQGINTGELFF
NA	TRBD1	TRBJ2-1	TRBV2	TGTGCCAGCAGTGCATACCCCGGGACAGGGAACAATGAGCAGTTCTTC	CASSAYPGTGNNEQFF
NA	NA	TRBJ2-5	TRBV2	TGTGCCAGCAGTACCCCCTGGGCACAAGAGACCCAGTACTTC	CASSTPWAQETQYF
NA	NA	TRBJ2-7	TRBV1	TGCACCAGCAGCCAACCGAGGGGGACACCCGCCTACGAGCAGTACTTC	CTSSQPRGTPAYEQYF
NA	NA	TRBJ1-3	TRBV7-6	TGTGCCAGCAGCCCTTCAGGGGTTAAGGGAAACACCATATATTTT	CASSPSGVKGNTIYF
NA	NA	TRBJ1-5	TRBV27	TGTGCCAGCAGTTTATCGAAGAGTCAGCCCCAGCATTTT	CASSLSKSQPQHF
NA	NA	TRBJ1-3	TRBV29-1	TGCAGCGTTGTGGATGGAAACACCATATATTTT	CSVVDGNTIYF
NA	NA	TRBJ2-1	TRBV10-2	TGCGCCAGCAGTGAAAGGCGGAACTCCTACAATGAGCAGTTCTTC	CASSERRNSYNEQFF
once	NA	TRBJ2-1	TRBV9	TGTGCCAGCAGCGTAGTTGGGGTCAGCTCCTACAATGAGCAGTTCTTC	CASSVVGVSSYNEQFF
NA	NA	TRBJ1-2	TRBV2	TGTGCCAGCAGTAGGGGTCCCTATGGCTACACCTTC	CASSRGPYGYTF
few	NA	TRBJ1-2	TRBV28	TGTGCCAGCAGTTCACGACGTACCCAGTGGGGCTACACCTTC	CASSSRRTQWGYTF
NA	NA	TRBJ1-1	TRBV4-2	TGTGCCAGCAGCCAAGATATTTCAGTTGGGGCGGGTAGGAACACTGAAGCTTTCTTT	CASSQDISVGAGRNTEAFF
NA	NA	TRBJ1-5	TRBV21-1	TGTGCCAGCAGCAAATCAGGCGGGGCGCGGGAAACGCCCCAGCATTTT	CASSKSGGARETPQHF
NA	TRBD2	TRBJ2-3	TRBV5-1	TGCGCCAGCACGTTACTAGCGGGAACTGATACGCAGTATTTT	CASTLLAGTDTQYF
NA	NA	TRBJ2-7	TRBV6-5	TGTGCCAGCAAGCGAGAATACGAGCAGTACTTC	CASKREYEQYF
NA	NA	TRBJ2-6	TRBV2	TGTGCCAGCAGCGACAGGTCTGGGGCCAACGTCCTGACTTTC	CASSDRSGANVLTF
few	NA	TRBJ2-7	TRBV2	TGTGCCAGCCAAACTACTGGACGGTCCTACGAGCAGTACTTC	CASQTTGRSYEQYF
NA	TRBD2	TRBJ2-1	TRBV7-2	TGTGCCAGCAGCTTTAGGTCGACTAGCGGGAGTATTGAGCAGTTCTTC	CASSFRSTSGSIEQFF
NA	NA	TRBJ2-7	TRBV7-2	TGTGCCAGCAGCTGGAACATGGGCAGGGGTCTTTTCTTC	CASSWNMGRGLFF
few	NA	TRBJ1-3	TRBV13	TGTGCCAGCACAGGGTGGTCTTCTGGAAACACCATATATTTT	CASTGWSSGNTIYF
once	NA	TRBJ2-5	TRBV19	TGTGCCAGTAGTACCCCTAGCGTAGAGACCCAGTACTTC	CASSTPSVETQYF
NA	TRBD2	TRBJ2-1	TRBV5-1	TGCGCCAGCAGCTTGGGACTAGCGGGAGGGCCTGGGTCCTACAATGAGCAGTTCTTC	CASSLGLAGGPGSYNEQFF
NA	TRBD1	TRBJ2-7	TRBV7-2	TGTGCCAGCAGCTTAGCGAGTGGGACAGGCTACGAGCAGTACTTC	CASSLASGTGYEQYF
NA	TRBD1	TRBJ2-7	TRBV7-6	TGTGCCAGCAGCTTAGGGACAGGAAGGTACGAGCAGTACTTC	CASSLGTGRYEQYF
NA	TRBD1	TRBJ2-3	TRBV9	TGTGCCAGCAGCGCGCTTACACAGGGGGGAAGCACAGATACGCAGTATTTT	CASSALTQGGSTDTQYF
NA	TRBD2	TRBJ2-3	TRBV5-1	TGCGCCAGCAGCTTGGTAGCGGGATATGGCACAGATACGCAGTATTTT	CASSLVAGYGTDTQYF
NA	NA	TRBJ1-1	TRBV6-5	TGTGCCAGCAGGAGGTGGACTGAAGCTTTCTTT	CASRRWTEAFF